What follows are 11 T cell receptor beta chains derived from one specimen sequenced in a study of blood T cells in healthy people across ages. A second PCR of roughly 7 to 11 cycles used a sample-barcoded 5' primer and a J-beta primer mix. TCRdb ran MiXCR on the 5' RACE reads and lists one entry per CDR3 protein. Of around 1,000,000 distinct CDR3 sequences listed, 35% to 45% were seen once; the top ten hold roughly 13%. Sequencing was carried out using blood. Every receptor here comes from a man between 18 and 35 years old in good health.

There are a few counts of this clonotype. The V call is TRBV18, the J call TRBJ2-2; the D is unclear. This CDR3 is built from 16 residues. Germline V CDR1 and CDR2: KGHSH, LQKENI. V lost 1 base and J lost 5, with 14 bases in between. Written as DNA, the CDR3 is TGTGCCAGCTCACCACGCTTCACAAGAGGTACCGGGGAGCTGTTTTTT. Protein: CASSPRFTRGTGELFF.

The genes are TRBV2 and TRBJ1-5; no clear D. This CDR3 contains 14 residues. Germline values: CDR1 SNHLY, CDR2 FYNNEI. Between the trimmed V and J ends, which lost 5 bases and 5 bases, there was a span of 13 bases. The CDR3 protein is CASSRGSMDQPQHF. The CDR3 nucleotides read TGTGCCAGCAGTCGGGGATCGATGGATCAGCCCCAGCATTTT.

This sequence joins TRBV6-2 or TRBV6-3 and TRBJ2-7; D call uncertain. The V and J ends lost 2 bases and 0 bases respectively, with 11 bases between them. Germline V gives CDR1 MNHEY, CDR2 SVGEGT. There are 15 residues in the CDR3. The CDR3 spells CASSYDRRSSYEQYF. The CDR3 DNA reads as TGTGCCAGCAGTTACGATAGAAGGTCCTCCTACGAGCAGTACTTC.

The chain uses TRBV5-1 and TRBJ2-3; possible D gene TRBD2, 6 bases. CDR3 length: 17 amino acids. Deletions cut 3 bases from V and 0 bases from J, with 17 bases between. CDR1 SGHRS and CDR2 YFSETQ come from the germline V gene. The chain's CDR3 is CASSSGVGGESTDTQYF. The CDR3, as DNA: TGCGCCAGCAGCTCTGGGGTGGGCGGGGAGAGCACAGATACGCAGTATTTT.

This chain links TRBV5-5 with TRBJ1-1; D gene unclear. The germline V and J ends were trimmed by 3 bases and 8 bases, with 11 bases remaining between them. CDR1 is SGHKS and CDR2 is YYEKEE in the germline V gene (reference sequence). The CDR3 extends over 12 amino acids. CDR3 amino acids: CASSSKGREAFF. As DNA, the CDR3 is TGTGCCAGCAGCTCTAAGGGTAGAGAAGCTTTCTTT. Drawing the rest from reference TRBV5-5 and TRBJ1-1, the complete variable domain is DAGVTQSPTHLIKTRGQQVTLRCSPISGHKSVSWYQQVLGQGPQFIFQYYEKEERGRGNFPDRFSARQFPNYSSELNVNALLLGDSALYLCASSSKGREAFFGQGTRLTVV.

The table lists this clonotype with a few counts. This chain joins TRBV7-8 and TRBJ1-1; possibly TRBD1 for D (6 bases). Per germline, CDR1 SGHVS and CDR2 FQNEAQ. This CDR3 comprises 16 residues. The germline V and J ends were trimmed by 5 bases and 0 bases, with 16 bases remaining between them. CDR3 sequence: CASSPPDRRLNTEAFF. Here the CDR3 DNA reads TGTGCCAGCAGCCCGCCGGACAGACGATTGAACACTGAAGCTTTCTTT.

As to this clonotype: One end of the junction fails to match germline, which may point to a read error. This chain uses TRBV6-2 or TRBV6-3 with TRBJ2-7, with TRBD1 as a possible D gene (6 bases). CDR1 is MNHEY, CDR2 SVGEGT, per germline. The CDR3 has 15 residues. CDR3 DNA sequence: TGTGCCAGCAGATACTCGACGGACAGACCCTACGAGCAGTACTTC. It specifies CASRYSTDRPYEQYF.

To note about this clonotype: An end of the junction does not agree with germline; a read error may underlie this. The gene calls are TRBV6-5 and TRBJ2-3; D is unclear. Per the germline V gene, CDR1 is MNHEY and CDR2 is SVGAGI. CDR3 length: 13 residues. The CDR3 reads CAGSQDSTDTQYF. CDR3 in DNA: TGTGCCGGCAGCCAGGACAGCACAGATACGCAGTATTTT.

V gene TRBV20-1 combines with J gene TRBJ2-1, with D unresolved. Trimming took 4 bases from V and 9 from J, leaving 16 bases between them. The V gene's germline CDR1 is DFQATT and CDR2 SNEGSKA (reference sequence). There are 13 residues in the CDR3. CDR3 coding DNA: TGCAGTGCTAATGGTGGGCTCCTCGGTGAGCAGTTCTTC. It is translated as CSANGGLLGEQFF.

This clonotype has just a few counts. The chain recombines TRBV7-9 with TRBJ2-3; 14 bases map to TRBD2. Germline lookup yields CDR1 SEHNR and CDR2 FQNEAQ (reference sequence). The CDR3 length is 18 residues. With V trimmed by 4 bases and J by 0 bases, 6 bases remained unmatched. CDR3 bases: TGTGCCAGCAGCTCGACTAGCGGGGGGGCTACTAGCACAGATACGCAGTATTTT. Translation gives CASSSTSGGATSTDTQYF.

This chain joins TRBV20-1 and TRBJ2-1; D call uncertain. In germline, CDR1 is DFQATT, CDR2 SNEGSKA (reference sequence). The CDR3 runs to 13 residues. Between the trimmed V and J ends, which lost 5 bases and 5 bases, there was a span of 13 bases. Here the CDR3 reads CSAYPDRDNEQFF. In nucleotides, the CDR3 is TGCAGTGCTTACCCCGATCGTGACAATGAGCAGTTCTTC.